The clone carrying this T cell receptor beta chain was detected only a few times. Its antigen is unidentified. These data belong to a study of blood T cells in healthy people across ages. The use of a sample-barcoded 5' primer and a J-beta primer mix characterized a second PCR of roughly 7 to 11 cycles. The template-switch adaptor was a 5' adaptor with 12 random nucleotides. It tagged each cDNA molecule. MiXCR, applied by TCRdb to the 5' RACE reads, yields one record per CDR3 protein. The sample has about 840,000 distinct CDR3 sequences; roughly 29% are singletons. General study points: Long-lived and aged donors differed, with more naive CD4+ cells and higher diversity in the long-lived. Significant beta diversity loss was already apparent by age around 40, declining roughly linearly.

The V and J ends lost 8 bases and 6 bases respectively, with 9 bases between them. CDR1 SGHTA and CDR2 FQGNSA come from the germline V gene. This CDR3 has 11 residues. This same sample was also part of a study on T cells of mothers and their children. Per that study: Related and unrelated pairs show similar shaping of TCR recombination output by thymic selection.

The chain recombines TRBV7-2 with TRBJ2-3, with D hard to call. The sample was blood. The receptor comes from a woman aged 40 to 50 in good health. The CDR3 region is CASEGWDTQYF. The CDR3 DNA is TGTGCCAGCGAAGGGTGGGATACGCAGTATTTT. Full variable domain (missing parts from reference TRBV7-2 and TRBJ2-3): GAGVSQSPSNKVTEKGKDVELRCDPISGHTALYWYRQSLGQGLEFLIYFQGNSAPDKSGLPSDRFSAERTGGSVSTLTIQRTQQEDSAVYLCASEGWDTQYFGPGTRLTVL.